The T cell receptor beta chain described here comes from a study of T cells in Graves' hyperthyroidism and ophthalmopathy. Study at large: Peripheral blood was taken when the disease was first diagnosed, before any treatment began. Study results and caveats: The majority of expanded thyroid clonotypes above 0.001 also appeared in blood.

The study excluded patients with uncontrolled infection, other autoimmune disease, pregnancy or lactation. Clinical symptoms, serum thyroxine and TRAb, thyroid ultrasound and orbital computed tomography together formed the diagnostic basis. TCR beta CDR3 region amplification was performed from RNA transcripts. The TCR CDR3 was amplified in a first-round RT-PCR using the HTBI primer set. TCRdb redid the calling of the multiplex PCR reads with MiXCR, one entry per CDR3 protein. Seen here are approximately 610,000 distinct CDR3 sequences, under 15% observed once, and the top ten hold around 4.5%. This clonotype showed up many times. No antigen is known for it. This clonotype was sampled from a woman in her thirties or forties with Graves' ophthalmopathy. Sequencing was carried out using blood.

The DNA for the CDR3 is TGTGCCAGCAGCTTAGAGACGGCAGAGCAGTACTTC. Its protein is CASSLETAEQYF. V usage is TRBV7-8 and J usage is TRBJ2-7; no reliable D call. V was pared by 1 base and J by 7 bases, with 8 bases between. Germline-derived CDR1 and CDR2 are SGHVS and FQNEAQ. The CDR3 totals 12 residues. Variable domain in full (rest from reference TRBV7-8 and TRBJ2-7): GAGVSQSPRYKVAKRGQDVALRCDPISGHVSLFWYQQALGQGPEFLTYFQNEAQLDKSGLPSDRFFAERPEGSVSTLKIQRTQQEDSAVYLCASSLETAEQYFGPGTRLTVT.